The 26 T cell receptor beta chains in this list originate from one sample, sequenced in a study of blood T cell repertoires in COVID-19. Sequenced by immunoSEQ multiplex PCR; TCRdb stores in-frame clones only, minus some. This table has fewer than 250,000 clones, about nine tenths appearing once. Sequencing used PBMCs or T cells enriched from blood (not recorded which). The receptors shown here come from a man younger than 45 in a cohort exposed to, infected with or recovered from COVID-19 (not recorded which).

This clone was seen once. The chain recombines TRBV5-4 with TRBJ2-1; tentatively, D is TRBD2 (5 bases). Trimming removed 0 bases at V and 2 bases at J, with 12 bases between. Per the germline V gene, CDR1 is SGHNT and CDR2 is YYREEE (reference sequence). The CDR3 runs 16 residues. The CDR3 DNA reads TGTGCCAGCAGCTTGGCCGTCGGGAACACCTACAATGAGCAGTTCTTC. This sequence encodes CASSLAVGNTYNEQFF.

This clone showed up just a few times. The chain joins TRBV27 to TRBJ2-3, with TRBD2 identical over 12 bases. Germline-derived CDR1 and CDR2 are MNHEY and SMNVEV (reference sequence). V shed 3 bases and J 6 bases; nucleotides not matched to a gene: 4. CDR3 length equals 15 residues. CDR3 in DNA: TGTGCCAGCAGTTTGACTAGCGGGAGAGGGGATACGCAGTATTTT. Its protein product is CASSLTSGRGDTQYF.

The rearrangement links TRBV12-3 or TRBV12-4 to TRBJ2-5; D is uncertain. This CDR3 has 11 amino acids. V lost 4 bases and J lost 4, with 4 bases in between. The CDR3 region has the DNA TGTGCCAGCAGTTCCCTAGAGACCCAGTACTTC. Protein sequence: CASSSLETQYF.

This sequence joins TRBV2 and TRBJ2-3, with D hard to call. Per germline, CDR1 SNHLY and CDR2 FYNNEI. CDR3 size: 12 residues. Trimming left V 2 bases short and J 6 bases short, with 6 bases between. Here the CDR3 DNA reads TGTGCCAGCAGTGAATTGTCGGATACGCAGTATTTT. This translates into CASSELSDTQYF.

The V gene is TRBV10-3, the J gene TRBJ2-3, with 10 bases matching TRBD2. The CDR3 loop spans 14 amino acids. V gave up 8 bases and J gave up 4 bases; unmatched junction bases: 6. Per the germline V gene, CDR1 is ENHRY and CDR2 is SYGVKD. The CDR3 nucleotides are TGTGCCATCTTTAGCGGGGGGTTCGCAGATACGCAGTATTTT. Its translation is CAIFSGGFADTQYF.

The chain couples TRBV28 to TRBJ2-7, with D tentatively TRBD2 (5 bases). Germline V gene lookup returns CDR1 MDHEN and CDR2 SYDVKM. The CDR3 length is 14 residues. V was trimmed by 2 bases and J by 3 bases, leaving 11 bases between them. The CDR3 nucleotides are TGTGCCAGCAGTTTACGAGCGGCCAGCTACGAGCAGTACTTC. Amino acids: CASSLRAASYEQYF.

This rearrangement joins TRBV4-1 to TRBJ2-2, with a weak D call TRBD1 (6 bases). Trimming shortened V by 1 base and J by 4 bases, and 16 bases separated the two germline ends. The germline V gene has CDR1 MGHRA and CDR2 YSYEKL. This CDR3 comprises 17 residues. This CDR3 reads CASSQARVGAGTGELFF. Here the CDR3 DNA reads TGCGCCAGCAGCCAAGCTAGAGTGGGGGCGGGCACCGGGGAGCTGTTTTTT.

The chain couples TRBV28 to TRBJ1-2; D is uncertain. Germline assignment: CDR1 MDHEN and CDR2 SYDVKM. The CDR3 extends over 14 amino acids. Trimming pared 7 bases from V and 1 base from J, leaving 13 bases between. Here the CDR3 DNA reads TGTGCCAGCACCCCCTCGGCGGTTAACTATGGCTACACCTTC. Translated: CASTPSAVNYGYTF.

V gene TRBV25-1 combines with J gene TRBJ1-5; 8 bases fit TRBD1. This CDR3 region has 15 residues. Germline V gene lookup returns CDR1 MGHDK and CDR2 SYGVNS. Germline trimming cut 3 bases from V and 2 bases from J; bases unmatched to any gene: 3. CDR3 amino acids: CASSDRGLGNQPQHF. For the CDR3, the DNA is TGTGCCAGCAGTGACAGGGGGCTGGGCAATCAGCCCCAGCATTTT.

This chain joins TRBV14 and TRBJ1-1, with TRBD1 as a possible D gene (5 bases). Deletions cut 5 bases from V and 0 bases from J, with 10 bases between. The CDR3 runs to 14 residues. In germline, CDR1 is SGHDN, CDR2 FVKESK. CDR3 in amino acids: CASSRAGMNTEAFF. CDR3 nucleotides: TGTGCCAGCAGCAGAGCAGGGATGAACACTGAAGCTTTCTTT. Combining the CDR3 with reference TRBV14 and TRBJ1-1 gives the whole variable domain EAGVTQFPSHSVIEKGQTVTLRCDPISGHDNLYWYRRVMGKEIKFLLHFVKESKQDESGMPNNRFLAERTGGTYSTLKVQPAELEDSGVYFCASSRAGMNTEAFFGQGTRLTVV.

The V and J genes are TRBV18 and TRBJ1-1, with 7 bases matching TRBD1. V dropped 3 bases and J dropped 5; count of bases not matched to a gene: 6. CDR1 KGHSH and CDR2 LQKENI come from the germline V gene. The CDR3 has 14 residues. CDR3 sequence: CASSPGDSSTEAFF. The CDR3 DNA reads as TGTGCCAGCTCACCTGGGGACAGCTCGACTGAAGCTTTCTTT.

A few counts support this clone. The chain employs TRBV2 and TRBJ2-7; weak D call: TRBD1 (5 bases). CDR3 size: 12 residues. Deletions cut 6 bases from V and 4 bases from J, with 10 bases between. From germline, CDR1 is SNHLY and CDR2 FYNNEI. In nucleotides, the CDR3 is TGTGCCAGCAGCCCAAGACAGTACGAGCAGTACTTC. Encoded protein: CASSPRQYEQYF.

The rearrangement links TRBV7-9 to TRBJ2-1, with 7 bases matching TRBD1. The CDR3 totals 19 residues. V lost 1 base and J lost 1; bases outside the gene matches: 13. Germline assignment: CDR1 SEHNR and CDR2 FQNEAQ (reference sequence). The CDR3 is CASSLEGRGSRRSYNEQFF. The CDR3 DNA is TGTGCCAGCAGCTTAGAAGGCAGGGGGTCTCGGAGGTCCTACAATGAGCAGTTCTTC.

The V gene is TRBV13, the J gene TRBJ2-1; D call uncertain. Germline CDR1 is PRHDT and CDR2 is FYEKMQ (reference sequence). Trimming pared 4 bases from V and 3 bases from J, leaving 19 bases between. This CDR3 spans 17 amino acids. CDR3 nucleotides: TGTGCCAGCAGCTCCCGGAAAGTATGGCTAGGCTACAATGAGCAGTTCTTC. Its translation is CASSSRKVWLGYNEQFF.

As to this clone: Other DNA sequences in this sample translate to the same CDR3. The CDR3 sequence is CASSFPGGEQYF. As DNA, the CDR3 is TGTGCCAGCAGTTTTCCCGGAGGTGAGCAGTACTTC. This chain connects TRBV28 to TRBJ2-7, with a tentative D call TRBD2 (5 bases). The CDR3 spans 12 residues. V was pared by 3 bases and J by 7 bases, with 10 bases between. The germline gives CDR1 MDHEN, CDR2 SYDVKM.

The V call is TRBV19, the J call TRBJ1-1; TRBD1 might be the D (5 bases). V was shortened by 5 bases and J by 4 bases, with 14 bases between the two germline ends. The CDR3 has 14 amino acids. The germline V gene has CDR1 LNHDA and CDR2 SQIVND (reference sequence). Here the CDR3 DNA reads TGTGCCAGTAGTTATAACGGGGGAAGCACTGAAGCTTTCTTT. This sequence encodes CASSYNGGSTEAFF.

V is TRBV5-1 and J is TRBJ2-1, with 10 nucleotides matching TRBD2. Germline loops: CDR1 SGHRS, CDR2 YFSETQ. The length of the CDR3 is 17 residues. J was trimmed by 7 bases and V by 5 bases; bases with no gene match: 15. The CDR3: CASSRDTGSGRANEQFF. Written as DNA, the CDR3 is TGCGCCAGCAGTCGTGACACAGGGAGCGGGAGGGCGAATGAGCAGTTCTTC.

As DNA, the CDR3 is TGCGCCAGCAGCCAACTCGTTGGAAACACCATATATTTT. Residues: CASSQLVGNTIYF. This chain joins TRBV4-1 and TRBJ1-3; D uncertain. The CDR3 extends over 13 amino acids. Deletions cut 2 bases from V and 3 bases from J, with 5 bases between. CDR1 is MGHRA and CDR2 is YSYEKL in the germline V gene.

V and J are TRBV28 and TRBJ1-1; no clear D gene. Trimming pared 6 bases from V and 6 bases from J, leaving 11 bases between. Germline V gives CDR1 MDHEN, CDR2 SYDVKM. CDR3 length equals 12 residues. The CDR3: CASSLARAEAFF. CDR3 sequence (DNA): TGTGCCAGCAGCCTGGCGAGGGCTGAAGCTTTCTTT.

This sequence joins TRBV6-1 and TRBJ2-7, with D maybe TRBD2 (6 bases). This CDR3 has 16 amino acids. The germline CDR1 and CDR2 sequences are MNHNS and SASEGT. The V end was cut by 1 base, the J end by 5 bases, with 18 bases between. This CDR3 reads CASSEGDFGSFHEQYF. The CDR3 bases are TGTGCCAGCAGTGAAGGTGACTTCGGGAGTTTCCACGAGCAGTACTTC.

Only one count was recorded for this clone. The rearrangement links TRBV11-2 to TRBJ1-1, with D uncertain. The germline V gene encodes CDR1 SGHAT and CDR2 FQNNGV. The CDR3 totals 12 residues. V was pared by 3 bases and J by 6 bases, with 8 bases between. The CDR3 loop is CASSFFGAEAFF. The CDR3 nucleotides read TGTGCCAGCAGCTTTTTCGGGGCTGAAGCTTTCTTT.

The V and J genes are TRBV5-8 and TRBJ2-1; no reliable D call. This CDR3 spans 15 amino acids. Trimming took 0 bases from V and 0 from J, leaving 7 bases between them. CDR1 SGHTS and CDR2 YDEGEE come from the germline V gene. The CDR3 spells CASSLEQSSYNEQFF. The CDR3 DNA sequence: TGTGCCAGCAGCTTGGAACAGAGCTCCTACAATGAGCAGTTCTTC.

In nucleotides, the CDR3 is TGTGCCAGCAGCTCAAGGGGGACAGGGCTGAGGGAAAAACTGTTTTTT. Protein sequence: CASSSRGTGLREKLFF. This chain connects TRBV14 to TRBJ1-4, with TRBD1 matching over 9 bases. V dropped 5 bases and J dropped 8; count of bases not matched to a gene: 12. The CDR3 contains 16 residues. CDR1 SGHDN and CDR2 FVKESK come from the germline V gene. Full variable domain (missing parts from reference TRBV14 and TRBJ1-4): EAGVTQFPSHSVIEKGQTVTLRCDPISGHDNLYWYRRVMGKEIKFLLHFVKESKQDESGMPNNRFLAERTGGTYSTLKVQPAELEDSGVYFCASSSRGTGLREKLFFGSGTQLSVL.

V and J are TRBV5-1 and TRBJ2-3; D might be TRBD1 (5 bases). This CDR3 has 14 amino acids. From germline, CDR1 is SGHRS and CDR2 YFSETQ. Trimming shortened V by 7 bases and J by 0 bases, and 12 bases separated the two germline ends. DNA of the CDR3: TGCGCCAGCCGAAGACAGCCTAGCACAGATACGCAGTATTTT. The encoded protein is CASRRQPSTDTQYF.

This chain links TRBV7-2 with TRBJ2-5; weak D call: TRBD2 (5 bases). Per germline, CDR1 SGHTA and CDR2 FQGNSA. The CDR3 is 14 residues long. Trimming took off 5 bases at V and 1 base at J, with 11 bases between the two ends. This CDR3 is CASSPSGSQETQYF. The CDR3 DNA follows: TGTGCCAGCAGCCCATCGGGGAGCCAAGAGACCCAGTACTTC.

The chain carries TRBV6-2 or TRBV6-3 and TRBJ2-3, with TRBD2 identical over 7 bases. Germline lookup yields CDR1 MNHEY and CDR2 SVGEGT. The trim removed 5 bases at V and 2 bases at J, leaving 4 bases unmatched. The CDR3 runs 14 residues. CDR3 sequence reads: CASSQAGATDTQYF. The CDR3, as DNA: TGTGCCAGCAGTCAGGCGGGAGCCACAGATACGCAGTATTTT.